The source of this TCR beta chain is a study of CD8 T cells in Susac syndrome. Points from the study as a whole: When the CD4+ T cell repertoires of patients with Susac syndrome were examined, they did not show any clonal expansion.

The V gene's germline CDR1 is SGHRS and CDR2 YFSETQ. The CDR3 has 15 amino acids. V dropped 4 bases and J dropped 7; count of bases not matched to a gene: 9. RNA amounts of roughly 0.5 to 1 ug underwent reverse transcription with random hexamers. Using its own MiXCR run on the immunoSEQ multiplex PCR reads, TCRdb lists one record per CDR3 protein. The repertoire holds hundreds of thousands of distinct CDR3 sequences, with about 94% as singletons. From blood CD8+ and CD4+ T cells, the TCR beta chain was sequenced. About this clonotype: What it recognizes is unknown.

The receptor was derived from a human donor with Susac syndrome. The sequenced material came from CD4+ T cells from PBMCs. The rearrangement uses TRBV5-1 and TRBJ1-4, with 8 bases aligning to TRBD1. CDR3 amino acids: CASSDRGRFGEKLFF. DNA for the CDR3: TGCGCCAGCAGCGACAGGGGACGGTTCGGTGAAAAACTGTTTTTT.